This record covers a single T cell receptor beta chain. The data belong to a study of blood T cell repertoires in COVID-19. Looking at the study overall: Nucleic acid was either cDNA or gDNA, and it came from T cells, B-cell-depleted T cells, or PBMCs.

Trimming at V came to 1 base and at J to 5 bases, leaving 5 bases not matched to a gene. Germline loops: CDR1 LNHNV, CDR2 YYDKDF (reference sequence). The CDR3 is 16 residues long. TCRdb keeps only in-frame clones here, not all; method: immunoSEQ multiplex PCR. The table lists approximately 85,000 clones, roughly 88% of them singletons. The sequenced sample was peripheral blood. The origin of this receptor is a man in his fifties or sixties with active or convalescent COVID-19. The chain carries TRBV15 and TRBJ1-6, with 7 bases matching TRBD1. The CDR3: CATSRGDRENNSPLHF. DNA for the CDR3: TGTGCCACCAGCAGAGGGGACAGAGAAAATAATTCACCCCTCCACTTT.